This is a list of T cell receptor beta chains from one sample in a study of blood T cells in healthy people across ages. TCRdb called the 5' RACE reads again in MiXCR, with one record for every CDR3 protein. Among approximately 900,000 distinct CDR3 sequences, around 29% were seen once, and the ten largest hold roughly a tenth. The same sample was also studied in work on T cells of mothers and their children.

Sequencing was carried out using blood. These TCRs come from a woman in her thirties or forties in good health. Both conserved end residues are part of each CDR3. A D gene is named only where the DNA matches it firmly. Size tells how often a clone was seen (once, few, many) or the class of an expanded clone, and some rows leave it out.

D gene	V gene	J gene	clone size	CDR3 DNA	CDR3 protein
NA	TRBV6-2/TRBV6-3	TRBJ1-2	NA	TGTGCCAGCAGTTACGCGGGACGGTCAAACTATGGCTACACCTTC	CASSYAGRSNYGYTF
TRBD2	TRBV28	TRBJ2-7	few	TGTGCCAGCAGTTTTTCCCCGAGTAGCGGGGGGCTCTACGAGCAGTACTTC	CASSFSPSSGGLYEQYF
NA	TRBV7-8	TRBJ1-5	many	TGTGCCAGCAGCCCATGGGGGATAACAGATATTCGTTCCCAGCATTTT	CASSPWGITDIRSQHF
TRBD1	TRBV5-5	TRBJ1-1	NA	TGTGCCAGCAGTTGGGGACAGGGACGAAACACTGAAGCTTTCTTT	CASSWGQGRNTEAFF
NA	TRBV4-1	TRBJ1-1	few	TGCGCCAGCAGCCAAGATCGGACGGAGAACACTGAAGCTTTCTTT	CASSQDRTENTEAFF
NA	TRBV27	TRBJ1-5	NA	TGTGCCAGCAGTTTACTTAGGGGTCAGCCCCAGCATTTT	CASSLLRGQPQHF
TRBD1	TRBV29-1	TRBJ2-7	many	TGCAGCGTTGAGGACAGGGGGTCCTACGAGCAGTACTTC	CSVEDRGSYEQYF
NA	TRBV10-2	TRBJ2-4	few	TGCGCCAGCAGTGATTGGAGGGCAGGGCTAAAAGCCAAAAACATTCAGTACTTC	CASSDWRAGLKAKNIQYF
TRBD2	TRBV7-9	TRBJ2-3	NA	TGTGCCAGCAGCTTGTCTAGCGGGGTCACAGATACGCAGTATTTT	CASSLSSGVTDTQYF
TRBD2	TRBV6-5	TRBJ2-1	NA	TGTGCCAGCAGTAATCTAGCGGGGGCGTCCTACAATGAGCAGTTCTTC	CASSNLAGASYNEQFF
TRBD2	TRBV5-1	TRBJ2-1	once	TGCGCCAGCAGGCTGGGGGGGACGTCGAGCAATGAGCAGTTCTTC	CASRLGGTSSNEQFF
NA	TRBV7-9	TRBJ2-7	NA	TGTGCCAGCAGCTTGGTCGTGGGCGTAACCTACGAGCAGTACTTC	CASSLVVGVTYEQYF
TRBD1	TRBV20-1	TRBJ2-3	NA	TGCAGTGCTAGAGATGGGAGGACAGGGATAACAGATACGCAGTATTTT	CSARDGRTGITDTQYF
TRBD1	TRBV2	TRBJ1-2	many	TGTGCCAGCAGTGCCCGGGACAGGGGGCGAAGTGGCTACACCTTC	CASSARDRGRSGYTF
NA	TRBV4-2	TRBJ2-1	NA	TGTGCCAGCAGCATCACATCAAGAGGTTCCTACTCCTACAATGAGCAGTTCTTC	CASSITSRGSYSYNEQFF
NA	TRBV5-1	TRBJ2-5	NA	TGCGCCAGCAGCTTGGAACGGGGACGGACCCAGTACTTC	CASSLERGRTQYF
NA	TRBV7-2	TRBJ2-7	NA	TGTGCCAGCAGCTCGGCTGGGGGGATGGTATCCTACGAGCAGTACTTC	CASSSAGGMVSYEQYF
NA	TRBV15	TRBJ1-2	NA	TGTGCCACCAGCAGAGACAGAAACTATGGCTACACCTTC	CATSRDRNYGYTF
NA	TRBV6-5	TRBJ2-1	NA	TGTGCCAGCAGTTACGGGTGGGGGGTCTCCTACAATGAGCAGTTCTTC	CASSYGWGVSYNEQFF
TRBD1	TRBV24-1	TRBJ1-5	NA	TGTGCCACCAGTGATTCGCAGGGGGGGACGGGGCCCCAGCATTTT	CATSDSQGGTGPQHF
NA	TRBV27	TRBJ1-2	NA	TGTGCCAGCAGTCCTGGGGTACAGTATCTTGGCTACACCTTC	CASSPGVQYLGYTF
NA	TRBV7-9	TRBJ2-5	many	TGTGCCAGCAGCTTAGTTGCGGAGCAAGAGACCCAGTACTTC	CASSLVAEQETQYF
NA	TRBV7-8	TRBJ2-7	many	TGTGCCAGCAGCTCGGTAGTACAGGGAAAAGGGCAGTACTTC	CASSSVVQGKGQYF
NA	TRBV5-1	TRBJ2-1	NA	TGCGCCAGTCTCGGACAAAGTGAGCAGTTCTTC	CASLGQSEQFF
NA	TRBV7-9	TRBJ2-5	once	TGTGCCAGCAGGCGTGGGGGACCTCAAGAGATCCAGTACTTC	CASRRGGPQEIQYF
NA	TRBV7-9	TRBJ2-1	NA	TGTGCCAGCACCTCGACAGATTCCAATGAGCAGTTCTTC	CASTSTDSNEQFF
NA	TRBV20-1	TRBJ2-3	NA	TGCAGTGCTAAGCGACGAACAGATACGCAGTATTTT	CSAKRRTDTQYF
TRBD2	TRBV11-1	TRBJ2-5	few	TGTGCCAGCAGCTTAGACGCTAGCGGCCAAGAGACCCAGTACTTC	CASSLDASGQETQYF
NA	TRBV6-1	TRBJ2-7	NA	TGTGCCAGCTCATTTGACACCCAGAACCCCTACGAGCAGTACTTC	CASSFDTQNPYEQYF
NA	TRBV7-6	TRBJ1-1	few	TGTGCCAGCAGCTTATCTCAGAGGACTGAAGCTTTCTTT	CASSLSQRTEAFF
TRBD2	TRBV24-1	TRBJ2-1	few	TGTGCCACCAGTGATACACTAGCGGGGACATACAATGAGCAGTTCTTC	CATSDTLAGTYNEQFF
NA	TRBV7-2	TRBJ2-2	NA	TGTGCCAGCAGCCCCCGGGCCGCCGGGGAGCTGTTTTTT	CASSPRAAGELFF
NA	TRBV20-1	TRBJ2-3	NA	TGCAGTGCCAGCGGAGCGGGACACACAGATACGCAGTATTTT	CSASGAGHTDTQYF
NA	TRBV7-2	TRBJ2-5	few	TGTGCCAGCAGCCTAATTACCGGGGGCGCAGAGACCCAGTACTTC	CASSLITGGAETQYF
TRBD2	TRBV7-8	TRBJ2-7	NA	TGTGCCAGCAGCCACGCGACTAGCGGGGGCTTGCAGTACTTC	CASSHATSGGLQYF
NA	TRBV12-3/TRBV12-4	TRBJ1-6	NA	TGTGCCAGCAGTGATGGACAGCCCAATAATTCACCCCTCCACTTT	CASSDGQPNNSPLHF
NA	TRBV6-2/TRBV6-3	TRBJ2-1	many	TGTGCCAGCAGTCTCCTAACCGGGGTCAATGAGCAGTTCTTC	CASSLLTGVNEQFF